One sample yielded the 9 T cell receptor beta chains listed below, sequenced in a study of monozygotic twins with inflammatory bowel disease. TCRdb reprocessed the 5' RACE reads and reports one entry per CDR3 protein, with no DNA. This sample's clone table lists approximately 150,000 distinct CDR3 sequences. Sample: blood. The receptors here all came from a human donor with ulcerative colitis or Crohn's disease, or a healthy co-twin of an affected twin (not recorded which).

The J gene is TRBJ1-2, the V gene TRBV6-5; with no DNA, the TCRdb D assignment of TRBD1 cannot be verified. The CDR3 extends over 15 amino acids. Germline CDR1 MNHEY, CDR2 SVGAGI. This CDR3 is CASSLPGQGAKGYTF.

V and J are TRBV6-5 and TRBJ1-5. This CDR3 region has 13 residues. Germline CDR1 is MNHEY and CDR2 is SVGAGI. The CDR3 sequence: CASRGQTDQPQHF.

The chain couples TRBV7-6 to TRBJ2-5; TCRdb's D call, TRBD1, is unchecked because there is no DNA. The CDR3 covers 15 residues. CDR1 SGHVS and CDR2 FNYEAQ come from the germline V gene. Here the CDR3 reads CASSSSGTGGETQYF. The variable domain in full, completed from reference TRBV7-6 and TRBJ2-5, reads GAGVSQSPRYKVTKRGQDVALRCDPISGHVSLYWYRQALGQGPEFLTYFNYEAQQDKSGLPNDRFSAERPEGSISTLTIQRTEQRDSAMYRCASSSSGTGGETQYFGPGTRLLVL.

The chain uses TRBV10-2 and TRBJ2-2; no DNA is available, so the TRBD1 call from TCRdb remains unchecked. This CDR3 comprises 14 residues. CDR1 and CDR2 from the germline V gene are WSHSY and SAAADI. The CDR3 sequence is CASSGQGRTGELFF.

J is TRBJ2-2 and V is TRBV5-1; lacking DNA, the TRBD2 call made by TCRdb goes unchecked. CDR3 length equals 15 residues. Germline V CDR1 and CDR2: SGHRS, YFSETQ. CDR3 residues: CASSLLSGDTGELFF.

The CDR3: CASSILATNEKLFF. This chain connects TRBV7-9 to TRBJ1-4. The CDR3 is made up of 14 amino acids. Germline lookup yields CDR1 SEHNR and CDR2 FQNEAQ (reference sequence).

The chain uses TRBV7-2 and TRBJ2-1. Germline CDR1 SGHTA, CDR2 FQGNSA. CDR3 length equals 14 residues. The CDR3 protein is CASSLRRVGYEQFF.

The CDR3 is CASSSSLQQYF. The rearrangement joins TRBV12-3 or TRBV12-4 to TRBJ2-7. This CDR3 region has 11 residues.

This rearrangement joins TRBV10-2 to TRBJ2-7. Germline CDR1 reads WSHSY; CDR2 reads SAAADI. The CDR3 is 13 residues long. The CDR3 loop reads CASSEGPPYEQYF.